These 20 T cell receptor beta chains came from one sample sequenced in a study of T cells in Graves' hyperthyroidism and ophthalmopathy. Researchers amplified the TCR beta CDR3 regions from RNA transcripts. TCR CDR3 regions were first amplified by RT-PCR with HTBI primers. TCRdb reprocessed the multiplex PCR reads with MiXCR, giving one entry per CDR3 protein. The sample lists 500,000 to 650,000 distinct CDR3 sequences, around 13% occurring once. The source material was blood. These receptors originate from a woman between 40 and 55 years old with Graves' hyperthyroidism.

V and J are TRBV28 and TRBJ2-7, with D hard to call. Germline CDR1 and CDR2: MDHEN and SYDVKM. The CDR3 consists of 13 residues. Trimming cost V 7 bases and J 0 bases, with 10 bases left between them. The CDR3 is CASTDSLSYEQYF. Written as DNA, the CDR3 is TGTGCCAGCACCGACTCCCTCTCCTACGAGCAGTACTTC.

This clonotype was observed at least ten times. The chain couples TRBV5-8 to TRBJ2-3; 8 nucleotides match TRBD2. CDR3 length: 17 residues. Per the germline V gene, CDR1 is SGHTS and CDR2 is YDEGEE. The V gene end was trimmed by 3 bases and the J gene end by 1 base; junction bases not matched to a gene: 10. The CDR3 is CASSSQAGGPGTDTQYF. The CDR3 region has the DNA TGTGCCAGCAGCTCTCAGGCGGGAGGCCCCGGCACAGATACGCAGTATTTT.

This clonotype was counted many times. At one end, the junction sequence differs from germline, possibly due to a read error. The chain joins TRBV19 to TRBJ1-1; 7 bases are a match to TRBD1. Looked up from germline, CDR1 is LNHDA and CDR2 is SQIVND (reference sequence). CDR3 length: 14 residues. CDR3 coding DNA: TGCGCCAGCAGCATAGGGACAGCAAACACTGAAGCTTTCTTT. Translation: CASSIGTANTEAFF.

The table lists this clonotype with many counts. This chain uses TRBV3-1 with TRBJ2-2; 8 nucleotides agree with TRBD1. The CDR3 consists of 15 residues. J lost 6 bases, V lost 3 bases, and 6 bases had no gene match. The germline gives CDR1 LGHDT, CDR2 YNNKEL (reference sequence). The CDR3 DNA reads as TGTGCCAGCAGCCATGGGACAGGTGAACCCGGGGAGCTGTTTTTT. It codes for CASSHGTGEPGELFF.

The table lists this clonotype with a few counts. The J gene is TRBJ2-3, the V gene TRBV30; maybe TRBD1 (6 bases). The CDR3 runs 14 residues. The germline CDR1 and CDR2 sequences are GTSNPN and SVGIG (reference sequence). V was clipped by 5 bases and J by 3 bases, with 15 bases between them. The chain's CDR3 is CAWGDTSETDTQYF. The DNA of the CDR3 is TGTGCCTGGGGGGACACGAGCGAGACAGATACGCAGTATTTT.

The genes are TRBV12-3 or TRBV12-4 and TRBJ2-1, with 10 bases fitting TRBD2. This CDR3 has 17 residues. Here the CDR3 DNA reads TGTGCGACCCTCAGGACTAGCGGATCTACGGGATACAATGAGCAGTTCTTC. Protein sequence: CATLRTSGSTGYNEQFF.

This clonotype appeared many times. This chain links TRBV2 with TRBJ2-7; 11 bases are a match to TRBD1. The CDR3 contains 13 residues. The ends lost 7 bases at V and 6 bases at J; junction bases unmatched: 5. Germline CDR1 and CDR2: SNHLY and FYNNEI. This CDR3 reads CASTGQGDREQYF. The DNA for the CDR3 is TGTGCCAGCACGGGACAGGGGGATCGCGAGCAGTACTTC.

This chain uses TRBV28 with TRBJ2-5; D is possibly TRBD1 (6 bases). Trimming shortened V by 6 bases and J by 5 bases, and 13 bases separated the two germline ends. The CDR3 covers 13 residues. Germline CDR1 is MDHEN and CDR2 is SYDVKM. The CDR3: CASRTGTPETQYF. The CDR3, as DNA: TGTGCCAGCAGGACCGGGACACCCGAGACCCAGTACTTC. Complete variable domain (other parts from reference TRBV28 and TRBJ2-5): DVKVTQSSRYLVKRTGEKVFLECVQDMDHENMFWYRQDPGLGLRLIYFSYDVKMKEKGDIPEGYSVSREKKERFSLILESASTNQTSMYLCASRTGTPETQYFGPGTRLLVL.

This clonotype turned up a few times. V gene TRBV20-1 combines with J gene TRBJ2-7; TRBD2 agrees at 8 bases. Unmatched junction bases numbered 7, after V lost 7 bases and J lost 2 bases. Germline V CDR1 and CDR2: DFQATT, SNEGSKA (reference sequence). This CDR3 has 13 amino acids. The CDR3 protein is CSVPTSETYEQYF. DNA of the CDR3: TGCAGTGTCCCGACTAGCGAAACCTACGAGCAGTACTTC.

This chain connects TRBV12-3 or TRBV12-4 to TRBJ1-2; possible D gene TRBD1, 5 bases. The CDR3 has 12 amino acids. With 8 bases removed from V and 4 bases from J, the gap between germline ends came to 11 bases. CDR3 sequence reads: CASPQDFYGYTF. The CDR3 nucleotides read TGTGCCAGCCCACAGGACTTCTATGGCTACACCTTC.

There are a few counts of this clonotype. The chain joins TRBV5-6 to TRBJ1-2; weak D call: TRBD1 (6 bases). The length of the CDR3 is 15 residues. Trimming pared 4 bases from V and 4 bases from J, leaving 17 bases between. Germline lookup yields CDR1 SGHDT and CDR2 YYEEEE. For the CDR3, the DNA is TGTGCCAGCAGCGCGAAAGGAGGGGGGGGCTATGGCTACACCTTC. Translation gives CASSAKGGGGYGYTF.

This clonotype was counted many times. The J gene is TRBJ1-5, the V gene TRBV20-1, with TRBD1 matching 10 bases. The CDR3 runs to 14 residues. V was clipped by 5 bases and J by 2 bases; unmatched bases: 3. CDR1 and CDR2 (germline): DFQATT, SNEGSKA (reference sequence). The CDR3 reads CSAGQGVGNQPQHF. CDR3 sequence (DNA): TGCAGTGCTGGACAGGGGGTTGGCAATCAGCCCCAGCATTTT.

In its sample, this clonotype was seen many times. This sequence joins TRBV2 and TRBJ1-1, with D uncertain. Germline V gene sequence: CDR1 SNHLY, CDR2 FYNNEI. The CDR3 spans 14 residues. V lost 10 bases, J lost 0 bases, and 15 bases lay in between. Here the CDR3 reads CATKNKAMNTEAFF. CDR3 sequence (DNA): TGTGCCACCAAAAATAAGGCTATGAACACTGAAGCTTTCTTT. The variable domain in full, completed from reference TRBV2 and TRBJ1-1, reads EPEVTQTPSHQVTQMGQEVILRCVPISNHLYFYWYRQILGQKVEFLVSFYNNEISEKSEIFDDQFSVERPDGSNFTLKIRSTKLEDSAMYFCATKNKAMNTEAFFGQGTRLTVV.

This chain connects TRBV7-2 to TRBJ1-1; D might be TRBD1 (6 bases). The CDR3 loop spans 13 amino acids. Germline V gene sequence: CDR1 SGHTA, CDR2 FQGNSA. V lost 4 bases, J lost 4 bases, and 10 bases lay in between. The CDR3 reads CASSWDMGTEAFF. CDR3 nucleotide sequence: TGTGCCAGCAGCTGGGACATGGGCACTGAAGCTTTCTTT.

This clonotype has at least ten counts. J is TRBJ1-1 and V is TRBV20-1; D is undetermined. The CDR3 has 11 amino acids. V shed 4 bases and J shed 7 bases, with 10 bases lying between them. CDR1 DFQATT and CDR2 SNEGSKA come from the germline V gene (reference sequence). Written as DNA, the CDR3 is TGCAGTGCTATAGAGCAGGATGAAGCTTTCTTT. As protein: CSAIEQDEAFF.

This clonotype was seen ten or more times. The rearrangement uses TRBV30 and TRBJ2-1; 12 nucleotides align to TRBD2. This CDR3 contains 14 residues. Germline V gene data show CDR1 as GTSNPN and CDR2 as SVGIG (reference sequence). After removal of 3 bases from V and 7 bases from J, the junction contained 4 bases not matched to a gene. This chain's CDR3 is CAWRGLAGPNEQFF. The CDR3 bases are TGTGCCTGGAGGGGACTAGCGGGTCCAAATGAGCAGTTCTTC.

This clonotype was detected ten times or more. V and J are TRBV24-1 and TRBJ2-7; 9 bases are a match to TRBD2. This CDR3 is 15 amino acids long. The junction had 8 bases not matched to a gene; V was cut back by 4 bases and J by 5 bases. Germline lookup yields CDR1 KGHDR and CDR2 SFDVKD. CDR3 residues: CATSDPGLAENEQYF. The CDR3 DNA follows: TGTGCCACCAGTGACCCGGGACTAGCAGAAAACGAGCAGTACTTC.

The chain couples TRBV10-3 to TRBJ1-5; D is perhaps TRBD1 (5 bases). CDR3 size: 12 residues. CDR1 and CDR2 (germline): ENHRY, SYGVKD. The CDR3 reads CATGREEQPQHF. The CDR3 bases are TGTGCTACCGGCAGGGAGGAACAGCCCCAGCATTTT.

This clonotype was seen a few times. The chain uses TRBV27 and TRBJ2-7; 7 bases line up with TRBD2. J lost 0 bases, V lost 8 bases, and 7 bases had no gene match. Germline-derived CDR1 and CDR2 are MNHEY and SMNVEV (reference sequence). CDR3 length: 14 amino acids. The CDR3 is CASGIAGGSYEQYF. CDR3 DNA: TGTGCCAGCGGAATAGCGGGTGGCTCCTACGAGCAGTACTTC.

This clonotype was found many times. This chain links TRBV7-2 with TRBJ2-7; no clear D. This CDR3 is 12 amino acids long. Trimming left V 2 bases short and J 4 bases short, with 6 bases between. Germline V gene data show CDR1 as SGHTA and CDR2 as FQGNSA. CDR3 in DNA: TGTGCCAGCAGCTTAACTACTTACGAGCAGTACTTC. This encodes CASSLTTYEQYF.